The 13 T cell receptor beta chains listed next were all sequenced from one sample in a study of cytomegalovirus exposure and HLA in healthy donors. The PCR ran on 60 Vbeta and 13 Jbeta primers. This table comes from immunoSEQ multiplex PCR, and its TCRdb copy is limited to in-frame clones, with some not included. The sample includes 130,000 or so clones. Sequencing input: PBMCs. These receptors originate from a middle-aged woman in good health and CMV-seropositive.

The V gene is TRBV6-1, the J gene TRBJ2-1; D ambiguous. V shed 0 bases and J shed 3 bases, with 12 bases lying between them. The germline V gene encodes CDR1 MNHNS and CDR2 SASEGT. The CDR3 is 16 amino acids. The CDR3 spells CASSEAHERIYNEQFF. The CDR3, as DNA: TGTGCCAGCAGTGAAGCGCACGAGCGTATCTACAATGAGCAGTTCTTC.

The chain uses TRBV27 and TRBJ2-5; 8 positions agree with TRBD1. CDR3 size: 14 residues. With 6 bases clipped from V and 3 bases from J, the junction kept 6 bases outside the gene matches. CDR1 and CDR2 (germline): MNHEY, SMNVEV (reference sequence). CDR3 in amino acids: CASRTGEWEETQYF. In DNA form, the CDR3 reads TGTGCCAGCAGGACAGGGGAATGGGAAGAGACCCAGTACTTC.

The chain combines TRBV5-1 with TRBJ2-3, with D tentatively TRBD1 (6 bases). CDR1 is SGHRS, CDR2 YFSETQ, per germline. V lost 2 bases, J lost 6 bases, and 16 bases lay in between. This CDR3 is built from 15 residues. CDR3 in DNA: TGCGCCAGCAGCTTAAATTGGGGGCCAGGGGATACGCAGTATTTT. As protein: CASSLNWGPGDTQYF.

The CDR3 region has the DNA TGTGCCAGCAGCTTGGTAGTATTCTCCTACAATGAGCAGTTCTTC. Translating it yields CASSLVVFSYNEQFF. V and J are TRBV5-6 and TRBJ2-1; D is undetermined. CDR1 is SGHDT and CDR2 is YYEEEE in the germline V gene. The CDR3 totals 15 residues. Trimming removed 0 bases from V and 0 bases from J, with 7 bases in between.

The chain joins TRBV7-2 to TRBJ2-1; 7 bases line up with TRBD1. The CDR3 has 17 residues. The V gene's germline CDR1 is SGHTA and CDR2 FQGNSA. Unmatched junction bases numbered 13, after V lost 1 base and J lost 7 bases. The CDR3 sequence is CASSLEERGRRANEQFF. CDR3 DNA sequence: TGTGCCAGCAGCTTAGAAGAAAGGGGGCGCAGGGCTAATGAGCAGTTCTTC.

The chain is built from TRBV5-4 and TRBJ2-1; D uncertain. CDR3 size: 14 residues. Germline V gene lookup returns CDR1 SGHNT and CDR2 YYREEE (reference sequence). Trimming removed 1 base at V and 0 bases at J, with 5 bases between. The DNA for the CDR3 is TGTGCCAGCAGCTTGCGGAGCTCCTACAATGAGCAGTTCTTC. The encoded protein is CASSLRSSYNEQFF.

J is TRBJ1-5 and V is TRBV9; no firm D call. Trimming cost V 0 bases and J 5 bases, with 6 bases left between them. The germline gives CDR1 SGDLS, CDR2 YYNGEE. This CDR3 comprises 13 residues. CDR3 coding DNA: TGTGCCAGCAGCGTAGACCGAGATCAGCCCCAGCATTTT. Residues: CASSVDRDQPQHF.

Notes on this clone: One end of the junction does not line up with germline, which may come from a read error. The chain is built from TRBV7-9 and TRBJ1-2, with 7 bases aligning to TRBD1. Germline V lookup: CDR1 SEHNR, CDR2 FQNEAQ (reference sequence). CDR3 length: 14 residues. CDR3 region: CASTLQGPSYGYTF. The CDR3 nucleotides read TGTGCCAGCACCTTACAGGGGCCGAGTTATGGCTACACCTTC.

The genes are TRBV7-3 and TRBJ2-1, with 7 bases aligning to TRBD2. Germline CDR1 and CDR2: SGHTA and FQGTGA. With V trimmed by 5 bases and J by 6 bases, 10 bases remained unmatched. This CDR3 is built from 15 residues. The CDR3 DNA follows: TGTGCCAGCAGCCCCTTTGGGGCTAGCGGCAATGAGCAGTTCTTC. This codes for CASSPFGASGNEQFF.

Comment on this clone: An end of the junction does not agree with germline; a read error may underlie this. This sample includes further DNA sequences coding for the same CDR3. The CDR3 nucleotides read TGTGCCAGCAGTTTAGAATCGGAGACCCAGTACTTC. This gives the protein CASSLESETQYF. The chain couples TRBV7-9 to TRBJ2-5; D is unclear. The CDR3 spans 12 residues. Germline V lookup: CDR1 SEHNR, CDR2 FQNEAQ (reference sequence).

This chain joins TRBV27 and TRBJ1-1, with 7 bases fitting TRBD1. V shed 6 bases and J 4 bases; nucleotides not matched to a gene: 5. In germline, CDR1 is MNHEY, CDR2 SMNVEV (reference sequence). The CDR3 has 13 amino acids. CDR3 sequence: CASRRQGGTEAFF. The CDR3 DNA is TGTGCCAGCAGGCGACAGGGAGGCACTGAAGCTTTCTTT.

The V and J genes are TRBV5-1 and TRBJ2-7; TRBD2 aligns across 10 bases. Germline V CDR1 and CDR2: SGHRS, YFSETQ. V lost 3 bases and J lost 5; bases outside the gene matches: 17. This CDR3 has 18 residues. Here the CDR3 DNA reads TGCGCCAGCAGCTCCCCAGTTAGCGGGAGGCCTTCCTTGGACGAGCAGTACTTC. Its protein is CASSSPVSGRPSLDEQYF. Drawing the rest from reference TRBV5-1 and TRBJ2-7, the complete variable domain is KAGVTQTPRYLIKTRGQQVTLSCSPISGHRSVSWYQQTPGQGLQFLFEYFSETQRNKGNFPGRFSGRQFSNSRSEMNVSTLELGDSALYLCASSSPVSGRPSLDEQYFGPGTRLTVT.

V usage is TRBV5-4 and J usage is TRBJ2-2, with D perhaps matching TRBD2 (6 bases). The germline gives CDR1 SGHNT, CDR2 YYREEE (reference sequence). V gave up 6 bases and J gave up 3 bases, with 12 bases separating them. This CDR3 spans 14 amino acids. CDR3 DNA: TGTGCCAGCAACCAGGGCGGGGACACCGGGGAGCTGTTTTTT. Translating gives CASNQGGDTGELFF.